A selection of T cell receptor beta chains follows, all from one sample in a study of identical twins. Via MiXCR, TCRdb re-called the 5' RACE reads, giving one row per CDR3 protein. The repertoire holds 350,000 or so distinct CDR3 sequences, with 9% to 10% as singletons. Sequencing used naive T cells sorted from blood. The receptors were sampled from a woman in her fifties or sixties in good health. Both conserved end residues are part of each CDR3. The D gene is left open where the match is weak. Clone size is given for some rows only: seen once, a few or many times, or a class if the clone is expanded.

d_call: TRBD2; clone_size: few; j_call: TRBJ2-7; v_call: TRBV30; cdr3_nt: TGTGCCTGTAGGACTAGCCCCTACGAGCAGTACTTC; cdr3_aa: CACRTSPYEQYF
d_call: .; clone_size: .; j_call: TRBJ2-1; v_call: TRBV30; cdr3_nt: TGTGCCCACTCCCATGGGGGGCCCTCCTACAATGAGCAGTTCTTC; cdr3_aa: CAHSHGGPSYNEQFF
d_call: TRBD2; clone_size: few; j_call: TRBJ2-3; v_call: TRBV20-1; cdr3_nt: TGCAGTGCTAGAGATTGGAGCGGGAGATCAGACACAGATACGCAGTATTTT; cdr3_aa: CSARDWSGRSDTDTQYF
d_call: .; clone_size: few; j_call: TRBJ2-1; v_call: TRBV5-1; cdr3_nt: TGCGCCAGCAGCGGAGGGGCGGGTAAGGACCAGTTCTTC; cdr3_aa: CASSGGAGKDQFF
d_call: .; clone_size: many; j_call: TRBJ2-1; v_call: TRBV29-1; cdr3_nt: TGCAGCGTTGAAGCTGCGGAGAAGCAGTTCTTC; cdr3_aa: CSVEAAEKQFF
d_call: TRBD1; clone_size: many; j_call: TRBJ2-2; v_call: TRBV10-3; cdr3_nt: TGTGCCATCAGGGGAGACAGGGAGAACACCGGGGAGCTGTTTTTT; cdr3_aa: CAIRGDRENTGELFF
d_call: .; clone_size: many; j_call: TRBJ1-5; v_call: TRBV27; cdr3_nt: TGTGCCAGCAGTGGACCCCGGGACCGTTGGGAAAATCAGCCCCAGCATTTT; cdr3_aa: CASSGPRDRWENQPQHF
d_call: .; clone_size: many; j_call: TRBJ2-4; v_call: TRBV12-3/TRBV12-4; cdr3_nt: TGTGCCAGCAGTTTTGGGGCTAGCCAAATAGCCAAAAACATTCAGTACTTC; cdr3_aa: CASSFGASQIAKNIQYF
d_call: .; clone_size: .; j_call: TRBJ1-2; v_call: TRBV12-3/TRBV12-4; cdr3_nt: TGTGCCAGCAGAGGAGGTTTTTTAGATGGCTACACCTTC; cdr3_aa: CASRGGFLDGYTF
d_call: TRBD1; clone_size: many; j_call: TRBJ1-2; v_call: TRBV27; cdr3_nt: TGTGCCAGCAGTCCCACAGGGGAAGGAGGCGACACCTTC; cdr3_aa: CASSPTGEGGDTF
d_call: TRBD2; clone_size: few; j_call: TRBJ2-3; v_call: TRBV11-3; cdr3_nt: TGTGCCAGCAGCTTAGGCCGGCGGGAGACAGATACGCAGTATTTT; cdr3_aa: CASSLGRRETDTQYF
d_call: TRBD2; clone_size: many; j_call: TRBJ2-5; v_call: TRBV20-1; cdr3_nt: TGCAGTGCTAGGGGGACTAGCGGGACTCACCAAGAGACCCAGTACTTC; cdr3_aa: CSARGTSGTHQETQYF
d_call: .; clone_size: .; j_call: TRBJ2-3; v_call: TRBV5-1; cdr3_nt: TGCGCCAGCAGCCTCCCGAGAGGAACAAATACGCAGTATTTT; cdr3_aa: CASSLPRGTNTQYF
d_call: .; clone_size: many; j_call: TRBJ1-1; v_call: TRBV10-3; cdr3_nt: TGTGCCATCAGTGAGCAGGACGAGAACACTGAAGCTTTCTTT; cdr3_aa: CAISEQDENTEAFF
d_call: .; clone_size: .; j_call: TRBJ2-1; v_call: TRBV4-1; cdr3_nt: TGCGCCAGCAGCCAAGACGTTCAGAAGAGCTCCTACAATGAGCAGTTCTTC; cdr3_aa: CASSQDVQKSSYNEQFF
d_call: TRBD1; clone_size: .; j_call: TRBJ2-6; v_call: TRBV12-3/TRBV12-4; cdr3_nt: TGTGCCAGCAGTTTACGTATCTGGGGGGGACAGGGGGTTCACTCTGGGGCCAACGTCCTGACTTTC; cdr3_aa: CASSLRIWGGQGVHSGANVLTF
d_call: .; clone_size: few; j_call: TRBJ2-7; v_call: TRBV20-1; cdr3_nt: TGCAGTGCTAGAGATACGGGACTGGACTCCTACGAGCAGTACTTC; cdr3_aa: CSARDTGLDSYEQYF
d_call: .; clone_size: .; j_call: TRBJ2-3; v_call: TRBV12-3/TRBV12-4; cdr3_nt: TGTGCCAGCAGTGCCAGACAGGTACCTTACCCAGATACGCAGTATTTT; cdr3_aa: CASSARQVPYPDTQYF
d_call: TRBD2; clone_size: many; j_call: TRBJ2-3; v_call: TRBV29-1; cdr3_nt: TGCAGCGTTGGGGCTAGCGGGAGTGCAGATACGCAGTATTTT; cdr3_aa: CSVGASGSADTQYF
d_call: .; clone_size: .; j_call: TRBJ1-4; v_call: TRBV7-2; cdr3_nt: TGTGCCAGCAGCTTAAAGAGACAGGCTGAAAAACTGTTTTTT; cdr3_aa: CASSLKRQAEKLFF
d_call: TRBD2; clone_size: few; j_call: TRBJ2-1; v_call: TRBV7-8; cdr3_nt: TGTGCCAGCAGCTTAGGGCTAGCGGGTACTAAGCAGTTCTTC; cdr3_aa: CASSLGLAGTKQFF
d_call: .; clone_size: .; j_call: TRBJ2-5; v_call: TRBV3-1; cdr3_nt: TGTGCCAGCAGCCGGGGAGAGAACCCCCAAGAGACCCAGTACTTC; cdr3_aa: CASSRGENPQETQYF
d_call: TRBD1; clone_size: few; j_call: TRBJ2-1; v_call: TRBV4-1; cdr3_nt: TGCGCCAGCAGCCAAACTCCGGGACAGGGTTTAAATGAGCAGTTCTTC; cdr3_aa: CASSQTPGQGLNEQFF
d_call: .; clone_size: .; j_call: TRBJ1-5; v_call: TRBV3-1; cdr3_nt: TGTGCCAGCAGCCCCCTGACAGTCAATCAGCCCCAGCATTTT; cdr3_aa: CASSPLTVNQPQHF
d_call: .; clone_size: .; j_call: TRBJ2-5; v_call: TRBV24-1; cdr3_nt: TGTGCCACCAGTGACCCACAGGGTGCCCTAGGGACGGAGACCCAGTACTTC; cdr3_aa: CATSDPQGALGTETQYF
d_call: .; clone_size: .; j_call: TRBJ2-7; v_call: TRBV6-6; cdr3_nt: TGTGCCAGCAACTCGGTTTATGACTACGAGCAGTACTTC; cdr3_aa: CASNSVYDYEQYF
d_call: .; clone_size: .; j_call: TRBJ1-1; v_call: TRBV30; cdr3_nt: TGTGCCTGGAGTAGGACGGGGTCTGAAGCTTTCTTT; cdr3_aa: CAWSRTGSEAFF
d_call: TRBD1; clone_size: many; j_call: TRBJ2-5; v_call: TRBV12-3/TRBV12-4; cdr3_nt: TGTGCCAGCAGTTTAAGAACCGGGACAGGGAAGGAAGAGACCCAGTACTTC; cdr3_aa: CASSLRTGTGKEETQYF
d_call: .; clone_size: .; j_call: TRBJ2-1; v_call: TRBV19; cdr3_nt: TGTGCCAGTAGTGCCGGACTGTTCTCAGATGACAATGAGCAGTTCTTC; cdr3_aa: CASSAGLFSDDNEQFF
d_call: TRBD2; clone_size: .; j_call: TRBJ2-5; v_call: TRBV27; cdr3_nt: TGTGCCAGCAGTTCCATCCCAGGGACTAGCGGTTTCCAAGAGACCCAGTACTTC; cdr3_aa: CASSSIPGTSGFQETQYF
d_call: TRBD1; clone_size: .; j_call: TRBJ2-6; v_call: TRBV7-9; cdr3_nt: TGTGCCAGCAGCTTAGGACAGGGGGTCTCTGGGGCCAACGTCCTGACTTTC; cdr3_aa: CASSLGQGVSGANVLTF
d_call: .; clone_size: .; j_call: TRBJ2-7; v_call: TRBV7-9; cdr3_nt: TGTGCCAGCAGCCCCTCCGACGGACGGATGGACTACGAGCAGTACTTC; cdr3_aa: CASSPSDGRMDYEQYF
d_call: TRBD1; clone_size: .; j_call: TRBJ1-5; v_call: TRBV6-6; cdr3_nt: TGTGCCAGCAGTTACGACGGGACAGGGGGCCTCGCCCTAAATCAGCCCCAGCATTTT; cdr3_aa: CASSYDGTGGLALNQPQHF
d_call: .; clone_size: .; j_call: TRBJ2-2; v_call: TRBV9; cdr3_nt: TGTGCCAGCAGCGTAGGGGCCCTCTCCAACACCGGGGAGCTGTTTTTT; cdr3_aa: CASSVGALSNTGELFF
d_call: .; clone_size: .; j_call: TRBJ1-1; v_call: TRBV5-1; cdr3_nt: TGCGCCAGCAGCTTGGTAGCGTCGAACACTGAAGCTTTCTTT; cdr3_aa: CASSLVASNTEAFF
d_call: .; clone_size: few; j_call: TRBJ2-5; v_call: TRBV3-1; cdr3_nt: TGTGCCAGCAGCCAAGCGGCACGGGAAGAGACCCAGTACTTC; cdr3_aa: CASSQAAREETQYF
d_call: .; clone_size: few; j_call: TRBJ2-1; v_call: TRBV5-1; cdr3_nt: TGCGCCAGCAGCTTGGTCCGCGGTCTGGCGGAGCACAATGAGCAGTTCTTC; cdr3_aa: CASSLVRGLAEHNEQFF
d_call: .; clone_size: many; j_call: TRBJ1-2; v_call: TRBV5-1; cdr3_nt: TGCGCCAGCAGCTTGGATCCGTCCGGGGGGGATGGCTACACCTTC; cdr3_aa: CASSLDPSGGDGYTF
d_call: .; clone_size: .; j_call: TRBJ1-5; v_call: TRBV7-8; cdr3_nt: TGTGCCAGCAGCCTTGCTCGGCTTAGCAATCAGCCCCAGCATTTT; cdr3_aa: CASSLARLSNQPQHF
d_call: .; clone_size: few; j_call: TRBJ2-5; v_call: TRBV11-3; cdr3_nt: TGTGCCAGCAGCTCGATGAGGCCTGGGGAGACCCAGTACTTC; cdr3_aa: CASSSMRPGETQYF
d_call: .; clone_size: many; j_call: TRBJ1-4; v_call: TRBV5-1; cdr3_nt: TGCGCCAGCAGCTTCCAAGGGGGGGGCGCCGCGGAAAAACTGTTTTTT; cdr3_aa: CASSFQGGGAAEKLFF
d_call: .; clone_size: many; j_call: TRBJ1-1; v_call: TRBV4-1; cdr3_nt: TGCGCCAGCAGCCAAGGGAGACAACGTACAGGGTATACTGAAGCTTTCTTT; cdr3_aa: CASSQGRQRTGYTEAFF
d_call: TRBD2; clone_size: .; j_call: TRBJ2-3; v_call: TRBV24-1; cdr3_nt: TGTGCCACCAGTGGGTACCCTACTAGCGGGCTTAGCACAGATACGCAGTATTTT; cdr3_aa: CATSGYPTSGLSTDTQYF
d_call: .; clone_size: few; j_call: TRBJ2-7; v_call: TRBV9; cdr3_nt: TGTGCCAGCAGCGTATGGGGGTCTCCTTACGAGCAGTACTTC; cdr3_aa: CASSVWGSPYEQYF
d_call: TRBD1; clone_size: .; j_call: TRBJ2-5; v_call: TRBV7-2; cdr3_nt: TGTGCCAGCAGCTTATACAGGGGTAGGATGAAGGAGACCCAGTACTTC; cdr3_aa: CASSLYRGRMKETQYF
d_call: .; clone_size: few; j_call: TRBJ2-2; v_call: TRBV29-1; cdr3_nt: TGCAGCGTTGATCTAAGCACCGGGGAGCTGTTTTTT; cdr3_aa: CSVDLSTGELFF
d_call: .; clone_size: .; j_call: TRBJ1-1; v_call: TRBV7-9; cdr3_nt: TGTGCCAGCAGCTTATCCTCCAGGGGGAACACTGAAGCTTTCTTT; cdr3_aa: CASSLSSRGNTEAFF
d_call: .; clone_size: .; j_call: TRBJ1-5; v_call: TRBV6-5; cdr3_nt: TGTGCCAGCAGCCCCCGGACAGCTAGCAATCAGCCCCAGCATTTT; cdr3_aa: CASSPRTASNQPQHF
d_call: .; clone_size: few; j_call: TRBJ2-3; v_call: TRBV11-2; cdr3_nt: TGTGCCAGCAGCTTAGGGGGCTCGAGGGACACAGATACGCAGTATTTT; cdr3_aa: CASSLGGSRDTDTQYF
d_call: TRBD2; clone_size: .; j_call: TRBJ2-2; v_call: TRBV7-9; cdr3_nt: TGTGCCAGCAGCCGTCGGGAGGGGATTAGTCCCGGGGAGCTGTTTTTT; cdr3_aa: CASSRREGISPGELFF
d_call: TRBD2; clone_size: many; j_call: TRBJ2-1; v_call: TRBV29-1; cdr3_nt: TGCAGCGCCCCGACTAGCGGGAACAATGAGCAGTTCTTC; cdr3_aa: CSAPTSGNNEQFF
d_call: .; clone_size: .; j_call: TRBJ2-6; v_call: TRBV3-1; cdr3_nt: TGTGCCAGCAGCCCTCAGGGATCTGGGGCCAACGTCCTGACTTTC; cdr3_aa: CASSPQGSGANVLTF
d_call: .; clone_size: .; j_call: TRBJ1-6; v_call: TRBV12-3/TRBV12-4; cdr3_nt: TGTGCCAGCAGTTTAAGGGCAGCTCTTTATAATTCACCCCTCCACTTT; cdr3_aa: CASSLRAALYNSPLHF
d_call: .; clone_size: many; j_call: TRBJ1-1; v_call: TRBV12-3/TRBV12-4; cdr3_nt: TGTGCCAGCAGCCACTTGGGGAACACTGAAGCTTTCTTT; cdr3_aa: CASSHLGNTEAFF
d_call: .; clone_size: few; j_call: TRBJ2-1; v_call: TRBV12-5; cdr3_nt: TGTGCTAGTGGTTTGGAATCCTACAATGAGCAGTTCTTC; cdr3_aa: CASGLESYNEQFF
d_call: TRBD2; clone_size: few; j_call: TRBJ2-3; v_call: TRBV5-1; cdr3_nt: TGCGCCAGCAGCTCCGGACTAGCGGGAGGGCGTGCTAGCACAGATACGCAGTATTTT; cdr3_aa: CASSSGLAGGRASTDTQYF
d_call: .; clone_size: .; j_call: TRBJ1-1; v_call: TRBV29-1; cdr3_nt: TGCAGCGCCCGATCACGGGAAAGAGCTTTCTTT; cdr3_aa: CSARSRERAFF